A single sample is the source of the 9 T cell receptor beta chains below, sequenced in a study of PD-1 blockade in classical Hodgkin lymphoma. Time point indicated: cycle 4 day 1 (C4D1), after more than 5 weeks of nivolumab. Brentuximab vedotin exposure varied among the patients, all of whom had relapsed after autologous stem cell transplantation. Data came from immunoSEQ multiplex PCR; TCRdb stores just in-frame clones and leaves some out. The table records just under 40,000 clones, 77% of them present only once. The source material was peripheral blood mononuclear cells (PBMCs), sampled before the fourth cycle of nivolumab. These receptor sequences come from a human donor with classical Hodgkin lymphoma.

A single count supports this clone. The genes are TRBV15 and TRBJ2-1; 10 bases align to TRBD2. Germline CDR1 and CDR2: LNHNV and YYDKDF (reference sequence). The length of the CDR3 is 19 residues. The trim removed 1 base at V and 0 bases at J, leaving 9 bases unmatched. The CDR3 coding sequence is TGTGCCACCAGCAGAGGGCTAGCGGGGGCCCTACTCTCCTACAATGAGCAGTTCTTC. This translates into CATSRGLAGALLSYNEQFF.

The chain couples TRBV27 to TRBJ2-3; the D is unclear. The CDR3 is 13 residues long. The V gene lost 4 bases and the J gene lost 0 bases, with 5 bases spanning the gap. The V gene's germline CDR1 is MNHEY and CDR2 SMNVEV (reference sequence). The CDR3 DNA is TGTGCCAGCAGTTCCTTCAGCACAGATACGCAGTATTTT. The encoded protein is CASSSFSTDTQYF.

The rearrangement uses TRBV10-1 and TRBJ2-7; D gene ambiguous. CDR3 length equals 13 residues. From germline, CDR1 is WNHNN and CDR2 SYGVQD (reference sequence). Trimming shortened V by 3 bases and J by 3 bases, and 9 bases separated the two germline ends. The chain's CDR3 is CASSEGPNYEQYF. For the CDR3, the DNA is TGCGCCAGCAGTGAAGGGCCCAACTACGAGCAGTACTTC.

As concerns this clone: Other DNA sequences in this specimen translate into the identical CDR3. The genes are TRBV11-2 and TRBJ2-3; D unclear. Germline-derived CDR1 and CDR2 are SGHAT and FQNNGV. With 5 bases removed from V and 0 bases from J, the gap between germline ends came to 12 bases. The length of the CDR3 is 15 residues. The DNA for the CDR3 is TGTGCCAGCAGCCCGTGGACGTCTAGCACAGATACGCAGTATTTT. This codes for CASSPWTSSTDTQYF.

This sequence joins TRBV6-6 and TRBJ2-1; TRBD1 matches 8 bases. The trim removed 6 bases at V and 5 bases at J, leaving 9 bases unmatched. Germline V gene data show CDR1 as MNHNY and CDR2 as SVGAGI (reference sequence). The CDR3 spans 15 residues. The CDR3 region is CASSKRQGYHNEQFF. In nucleotides, the CDR3 is TGTGCCAGCAGCAAACGACAGGGGTACCACAATGAGCAGTTCTTC.

The CDR3 nucleotides read TGTGCCAGCAGTGCCAGGGGGGGCGGTGAAAAACTGTTTTTT. It yields the protein CASSARGGGEKLFF. This chain links TRBV2 with TRBJ1-4, with TRBD1 matching over 7 bases. The CDR3 loop spans 14 amino acids. Germline V CDR1 and CDR2: SNHLY, FYNNEI. Trimming removed 4 bases from V and 7 bases from J; junction bases left unmatched: 6.

This clone came up a few times. The chain is built from TRBV30 and TRBJ1-1; 7 bases align to TRBD1. Germline-derived CDR1 and CDR2 are GTSNPN and SVGIG (reference sequence). This CDR3 has 13 residues. The V and J ends lost 4 bases and 1 base, in that order; junction bases with no gene match: 3. The chain's CDR3 is CAWIGQANTEAFF. The CDR3 DNA sequence: TGTGCCTGGATTGGACAGGCGAACACTGAAGCTTTCTTT.

Comment on this clone: At one end, the junction sequence differs from germline, possibly due to a read error. This chain uses TRBV2 with TRBJ2-5, with 7 bases matching TRBD1. The CDR3 totals 13 residues. Germline lookup yields CDR1 SNHLY and CDR2 FYNNEI. The chain's CDR3 is CASREDREETQYF. The DNA of the CDR3 is TGTGCCAGCAGAGAAGACAGGGAAGAGACCCAGTACTTC.

This chain joins TRBV7-2 and TRBJ2-7; D unresolved. Trimming removed 2 bases at V and 5 bases at J, with 10 bases between. Germline V gene lookup returns CDR1 SGHTA and CDR2 FQGNSA. This CDR3 is 13 amino acids long. The CDR3 loop reads CASSLTRVDEQYF. The DNA for the CDR3 is TGTGCCAGCAGCTTAACCCGCGTCGACGAGCAGTACTTC.